These 5 T cell receptor beta chains came from one sample sequenced in a study of OX40 agonist ivuxolimab in advanced cancers. Library creation used the immunoSEQ multiplex PCR assay. TCRdb carries this immuneACCESS record with in-frame sequences only. Its versions omit some clonotypes, under half of them owing to an unresolved V gene in the studies checked, with the rest unexplained. The table for this sample lists some 35,000 clones; approximately 84% of them were counted only once. The ten largest clones take up around 18% of the sample. The specimen comprised CD4+ or CD8+ T cells sorted from blood, sampled in a trial of the OX40 agonist ivuxolimab. These receptors were obtained from an adult with an advanced solid tumor such as melanoma, head and neck, liver or kidney cancer.

The rearrangement links TRBV19 to TRBJ2-7; no clear D. V was trimmed by 4 bases and J by 3 bases, leaving 10 bases between them. The V gene's germline CDR1 is LNHDA and CDR2 SQIVND (reference sequence). The CDR3 runs 13 residues. The CDR3, as DNA: TGTGCCAGTAGTACCTACGTCGGCTACGAGCAGTACTTC. As protein: CASSTYVGYEQYF.

V and J are TRBV9 and TRBJ1-2; tentative D call: TRBD1 (6 bases). This CDR3 has 14 residues. Germline CDR1 reads SGDLS; CDR2 reads YYNGEE. Between the trimmed V and J ends, which lost 4 bases and 2 bases, there was a span of 12 bases. In nucleotides, the CDR3 is TGTGCCAGCAGCTTAGACGGACAGAACTATGGCTACACCTTC. Translating gives CASSLDGQNYGYTF.

The chain recombines TRBV4-1 with TRBJ2-2; unclear D gene. CDR1 and CDR2 from the germline V gene are MGHRA and YSYEKL. V was shortened by 1 base and J by 5 bases, with 5 bases between the two germline ends. The CDR3 extends over 13 amino acids. CDR3 nucleotides: TGCGCCAGCAGCCAAGGCCCAACCGGGGAGCTGTTTTTT. Amino acid sequence: CASSQGPTGELFF.

The V and J genes are TRBV6-4 and TRBJ2-1; 13 nucleotides agree with TRBD2. V shed 8 bases and J 9 bases; nucleotides not matched to a gene: 7. Germline V gene sequence: CDR1 MRHNA, CDR2 SNTAGT. This CDR3 spans 14 amino acids. The CDR3 sequence is CASSTSGGAGEQFF. Here the CDR3 DNA reads TGTGCCAGCTCTACTAGCGGGGGGGCGGGTGAGCAGTTCTTC.

The V call is TRBV4-1, the J call TRBJ2-7; D is perhaps TRBD2 (5 bases). CDR3 length equals 15 residues. V lost 1 base and J 0 bases, leaving 10 bases between the germline ends. Germline loops: CDR1 MGHRA, CDR2 YSYEKL. CDR3 DNA sequence: TGCGCCAGCAGCCAAGGCCCGGGAACCTCCTACGAGCAGTACTTC. Translating it yields CASSQGPGTSYEQYF.